This is a list of T cell receptor beta chains from one sample in a study of spatial heterogeneity in lung cancer. One entry per CDR3 protein results from TCRdb running MiXCR on the 5' RACE reads. The top ten clones hold approximately 25% of a sample with more than 6,000 distinct CDR3 sequences, more than 7.5% of them seen once. The sample here was normal lung tissue next to the tumor, taken at surgery. These receptors were collected from a male donor with early-stage non-small cell lung cancer. The CDR3 runs from the conserved cysteine through the conserved F or W. Each record gives: clone size, J gene, D gene, V gene, CDR3 DNA, CDR3 protein. A D gene is named only where the DNA matches it firmly. Rows may omit the clone size; those that give it use once, few, many or a size class.

>many|TRBJ2-1|TRBD1|TRBV5-1
TGCGCCAGCAGCTTAACAGGGGGCTCCTACAATGAGCAGTTCTTC
CASSLTGGSYNEQFF
>.|TRBJ2-7|TRBD2|TRBV25-1
TGTGCCAGCAGTGCCTGGACGGGAGGGAGCTCCTACGAGCAGTACTTC
CASSAWTGGSSYEQYF
>many|TRBJ2-3|TRBD2|TRBV9
TGCGCCAGCAGCGCCATTGCCTCTAGCGGGAGCACAGATACGCAGTATTTT
CASSAIASSGSTDTQYF
>many|TRBJ2-7|.|TRBV20-1
TGCAGTGCTCGGCAGGGGTACTCCTACGAGCAGTACTTC
CSARQGYSYEQYF
>many|TRBJ2-5|.|TRBV3-1
TGTGCCAGCAGCCAGATGGGAGCTGAAGAGACCCAGTACTTC
CASSQMGAEETQYF
>many|TRBJ1-1|TRBD1|TRBV18
TGTGCCAGCTCACGGGGACAGGGCATGAACACTGAAGCTTTCTTT
CASSRGQGMNTEAFF
>many|TRBJ2-5|.|TRBV6-5
TGTGCCAGCAGTTACTCGTTGCCCGGGACCGCGAGGGGGACCCAGTACTTC
CASSYSLPGTARGTQYF
>many|TRBJ1-5|.|TRBV2
TGTGCCAGCAGTGAAGGCAATAGCAATCAGCCCCAGCATTTT
CASSEGNSNQPQHF
>many|TRBJ2-5|.|TRBV6-6
TGTGCCAGCAGTTATGTAGAGACCCAGTACTTC
CASSYVETQYF
>many|TRBJ2-1|TRBD2|TRBV18
TGTGCCAGCTCACCGGTTCCTCGAAGAACTAGCGGGATAAATGAGCAGTTCTTC
CASSPVPRRTSGINEQFF
>few|TRBJ2-5|.|TRBV3-1
TGTGCCAGCAGCCCAGAGAGCCTAGGGGCCCAGTACTTC
CASSPESLGAQYF
>.|TRBJ1-4|.|TRBV29-1
TGCAGCGTTGGGGCCTCCGGGACGAGGGGGGAAAAACTGTTTTTT
CSVGASGTRGEKLFF
>medium-sized|TRBJ1-5|.|TRBV6-5
TGTGCCAGCAGTTACGACGGGGTCGGAGGAAATCAGCCCCAGCATTTT
CASSYDGVGGNQPQHF
>many|TRBJ2-7|.|TRBV7-2
TGTGCCAGCAGCTCCGGACCCTCCTACGAGCAGTACTTC
CASSSGPSYEQYF
>many|TRBJ2-1|.|TRBV28
TGTGCCAGCAGCCGTCGGGGTCCTGTTTACAATGAGCAGTTCTTC
CASSRRGPVYNEQFF
>medium-sized|TRBJ2-2|TRBD2|TRBV6-5
TGTGCCAGCAGTTCTAGCGGGAGTGAGAGAACCGGGGAGCTGTTTTTT
CASSSSGSERTGELFF
>many|TRBJ2-7|.|TRBV5-1
TGCGCCAGCAGCTTGGAAGGGTTGTACGAGCAGTACTTC
CASSLEGLYEQYF
>many|TRBJ2-5|TRBD1|TRBV7-2
TGTGCCAGCAGCTTACGGGACAGATCACAAGAGACCCAGTACTTC
CASSLRDRSQETQYF
>medium-sized|TRBJ1-1|.|TRBV23-1
TGCGCCAGCAGTCTGGACAGAATGAACACTGAAGCTTTCTTT
CASSLDRMNTEAFF
>many|TRBJ2-3|.|TRBV7-8
TGTGCCAGCAGCTTAGTCCCCCGGGGGAGCACAGATACGCAGTATTTT
CASSLVPRGSTDTQYF
>medium-sized|TRBJ2-3|TRBD2|TRBV7-9
TGTGCCAGCAGCCATACCCGTCTAGCGGGAGTGGTAGGCACGCAGTATTTT
CASSHTRLAGVVGTQYF
>large|TRBJ2-3|TRBD2|TRBV5-4
TGTGCCAGCAGCAACGCCGGGACTAGCGGCATCGATACGCAGTATTTT
CASSNAGTSGIDTQYF
>.|TRBJ2-1|.|TRBV15
TGTGCCACCAGCTGGGGGAAAAACAATGAGCAGTTCTTC
CATSWGKNNEQFF
>few|TRBJ1-6|.|TRBV6-5
TGTGCCAGCAAAAAATGGTATAATTCACCCCTCCACTTT
CASKKWYNSPLHF
>medium-sized|TRBJ2-7|TRBD2|TRBV20-1
TGCAGTGCTAGAGCTATCCTGGGACTAGCGGGTGAGCAGTACTTC
CSARAILGLAGEQYF
>many|TRBJ2-3|.|TRBV2
TGTGCCAGCAGTGAAGCAGGCCAGCTTAGCACAGATACGCAGTATTTT
CASSEAGQLSTDTQYF
>.|TRBJ1-5|.|TRBV7-9
TGTGCCAGCAGCTCGACAGCTAGCAATCAGCCCCAGCATTTT
CASSSTASNQPQHF
>many|TRBJ2-7|.|TRBV14
TGTGCCAGCAGCCAAGTTTTCCACGAGCAGTACTTC
CASSQVFHEQYF
>few|TRBJ2-5|TRBD2|TRBV12-3/TRBV12-4
TGTGCCAGCACCCGGACTAGCGGGGGGCCCGGGCAAGAGACCCAGTACTTC
CASTRTSGGPGQETQYF
>many|TRBJ2-1|TRBD2|TRBV10-2
TGCGCCAGCAGTGAGGACGGACTAGCGGGAATCTCCTACAATGAGCAGTTCTTC
CASSEDGLAGISYNEQFF
>many|TRBJ2-7|.|TRBV7-9
TGTGCCAGCAGCCCCCCGGGCGGCAGCCCTTACGAGCAGTACTTC
CASSPPGGSPYEQYF
>many|TRBJ2-5|TRBD2|TRBV7-2
TGTGCCAGCAGCTTTTCTAGCGGGGGAGAGACCCAGTACTTC
CASSFSSGGETQYF
>.|TRBJ1-5|TRBD1|TRBV28
TGTGCCAGCATTTCGGGACAGGGTTATTGGAATCAGCCCCAGCATTTT
CASISGQGYWNQPQHF
>many|TRBJ2-5|.|TRBV20-1
TGCAGTGCTAGAGGTGGCAGGGGTTTGTTGCTGGAGACCCAGTACTTC
CSARGGRGLLLETQYF
>many|TRBJ1-4|TRBD1|TRBV7-2
TGTGCCAGCAGCTTAGTACAGGGGGGGAATGAAAAACTGTTTTTT
CASSLVQGGNEKLFF
>.|TRBJ2-7|.|TRBV7-2
TGTGCCAGCAGCCCAGGGGTGCGAACCTACGAGCAGTACTTC
CASSPGVRTYEQYF
>many|TRBJ2-1|.|TRBV29-1
TGCAGCGCCGAAGCCGGCAGCTTCTACAATGAGCAGTTCTTC
CSAEAGSFYNEQFF
>medium-sized|TRBJ2-3|TRBD1|TRBV6-1
TGTGCCAGCACCCGAAGGGGGACAGGGTCCCTCACAGATACGCAGTATTTT
CASTRRGTGSLTDTQYF
>medium-sized|TRBJ1-2|TRBD1|TRBV20-1
TGCAGTGCTTTGCAGCAGGGGGCGAAGGGCTACACCTTC
CSALQQGAKGYTF
>many|TRBJ2-1|.|TRBV7-2
TGTGCCAGCAGCTTAGTCCCGACTAGTGGTGAGCAGTTCTTC
CASSLVPTSGEQFF
>.|TRBJ1-1|.|TRBV30
TGTGCCTGGACCCTGGGGAGGATGGCTGAAGCTTTCTTT
CAWTLGRMAEAFF
>.|TRBJ2-2|.|TRBV30
TGTGCCCAACAGCGGACGACCGGGGAGCTGTTTTTT
CAQQRTTGELFF
>few|TRBJ2-1|TRBD2|TRBV5-4
TGTGCCAGCAGGGTAGGGACTAGCGGATACAATGAGCAGTTCTTC
CASRVGTSGYNEQFF
>many|TRBJ2-7|TRBD2|TRBV6-5
TGTGCCAGCGGAGAAACCGGGACTAGCGACGAGCAGTACTTC
CASGETGTSDEQYF
>many|TRBJ2-3|.|TRBV5-6
TGTGCCAGCAGCTTGGCGACAGTCGGTACGCAGTATTTT
CASSLATVGTQYF
>many|TRBJ2-1|.|TRBV5-1
TGCGCCAGCAGCTTTCCCGGCAGTGGGGACAATGAGCAGTTCTTC
CASSFPGSGDNEQFF
>many|TRBJ2-3|.|TRBV29-1
TGCAGCGTGCACGGGGGAGTCACAGATACGCAGTATTTT
CSVHGGVTDTQYF
>many|TRBJ2-7|.|TRBV5-1
TGCGCCAGCAGCTTGATCGGGGGAAGGGGCCCCTACGAGCAGTACTTC
CASSLIGGRGPYEQYF
>many|TRBJ2-7|TRBD1|TRBV29-1
TGCAGCGTTGAGGGGGACAGCTCCTACGAGCAGTACTTC
CSVEGDSSYEQYF
>.|TRBJ2-1|TRBD2|TRBV24-1
TGTGCCACCAGTGATCCCGGGACTAGCGGGAGCAATGAGCAGTTCTTC
CATSDPGTSGSNEQFF
>medium-sized|TRBJ1-1|TRBD1|TRBV5-1
TGCGCCAGCAGCTTGGGGGCGACAGGGACCCAAAAATCTGAAGCTTTCTTT
CASSLGATGTQKSEAFF
>many|TRBJ1-4|.|TRBV18
TGTGCCAGCTCTACTGAGACAACTAATGAAAAACTGTTTTTT
CASSTETTNEKLFF
>medium-sized|TRBJ2-7|TRBD1|TRBV7-2
TGTGCCAGCAGACGTACGGCGGGACAGGGCTACGAGCAGTACTTC
CASRRTAGQGYEQYF
>many|TRBJ2-3|TRBD2|TRBV28
TGTGCCAGCAGTTCTTGGACTAGCGGGAGTTTGACAGATACGCAGTATTTT
CASSSWTSGSLTDTQYF
>medium-sized|TRBJ1-2|TRBD1|TRBV14
TGTGCCAGCAGCCAAGAACGGACAGGTGGCTACACCTTC
CASSQERTGGYTF
>medium-sized|TRBJ2-5|.|TRBV29-1
TGCAGCGTTTCGCGGGCCCAAGAGACCCAGTACTTC
CSVSRAQETQYF
>many|TRBJ1-5|.|TRBV7-2
TGTGCCAGCAGCTTATCAGAGGACAGAAATCAGCCCCAGCATTTT
CASSLSEDRNQPQHF
>many|TRBJ1-1|.|TRBV7-2
TGTGCCAGCAGTCGGGGATCGAACACTGAAGCTTTCTTT
CASSRGSNTEAFF
>many|TRBJ1-2|.|TRBV6-5
TGTGCCAGCAGTTACGAGGGACGGGGCAGCTACACCTTC
CASSYEGRGSYTF